This T cell receptor (beta chain) is from a study of blood T cell repertoires in COVID-19 (dated by TCRdb to the early 2020s). Regarding the complete study: Collaborator samples came from the United States, Italy and Spain and covered acute and convalescent phases of COVID-19. The material from the prospective study consisted of cDNA or gDNA derived from T cells, B-cell-depleted T cells, or PBMCs. Deeply sampled blood TCRbeta repertoires from subjects exposed to, actively infected with, or recovered from COVID-19 were included in the dataset. A freely available public database, intended as a resource for researchers studying the immune response to SARS-CoV-2, is where the repertoires were released. The samples were drawn from two sources: the first 160 participants of the ongoing ImmuneRACE study, and over 950 subjects contributed by 6 global collaborators. Nearly every sample came with metadata listing a de-identified subject ID, COVID-19 status, age in years and sex. Where available, HLA class I and class II types were taken from metadata supplied by the sample provider and were not determined by assay-based typing. Study-wide findings and limitations: The amount of clinical and demographic metadata varied by source and participant and was provided uncurated.

Counted from cysteine to phenylalanine, this CDR3 has 13 amino acids. Only CDR3 DNA remains: 39 bases, in frame from the first base. The germline ends are 9 bases apart after V is trimmed by 0 bases and J by 6 bases. Reading the germline V gene gives CDR1 SGHRS and CDR2 YFSETQ. As to this clone: Its target antigen remains unknown. No per-base quality is available; no much larger clone lies one base away.

TCRbeta CDR3 regions were amplified from genomic DNA by means of the immunoSEQ Assay, a bias-controlled multiplex PCR. Turning to the authors' computational methods: Within the assay, amplification of reference gene primers was used to estimate how many nucleated cells each sample contained. To quantify the absolute abundance of each unique TCRbeta CDR3 rearrangement, sequence reads were collapsed and filtered. For each sample, productive Simpson clonality was calculated as the square root of Simpson's diversity index across productive rearrangements. The clones in this table, taken by TCRdb from immuneACCESS, are in-frame only. Not every clone is retained; where verified, under half of the shortfall comes from an unresolved V gene, and the cause of the rest is unknown. That table supplies the V and J calls and clone size; D and trimming were determined from the DNA. For this sample the table gives tens of thousands of clones, of which 87% were detected only once. Roughly 15% of the sample comes from the top ten.

Whole blood was collected in K2EDTA tubes by collaborating institutions according to the institutions' own protocols. Collaborator samples were shipped for TCRbeta analysis as frozen whole blood, isolated PBMCs, or DNA extracted from either sample type. The source material was peripheral blood. This receptor chain uses TRBV5-1 and TRBJ1-1; no D gene is confidently identified. This sequence originates from a male donor with acute or convalescent COVID-19. At the DNA level, the sequence is TGCGCCAGCAGCTTGGAAGGAGGCTCTGAAGCTTTCTTT. The encoded protein is CASSLEGGSEAFF.